This TCR beta chain came from a study of blood T cell repertoires in COVID-19. Study overall: Samples taken during acute and convalescent COVID-19 were collected in the United States, Italy and Spain. Nucleic acid was either cDNA or gDNA, and it came from T cells, B-cell-depleted T cells, or PBMCs.

In the original processing: How many nucleated cells were present was estimated from reference gene primer amplification. Some clones are missing from TCRdb's copy, which holds only in-frame ones; the method was immunoSEQ multiplex PCR. V and J calls and clone size follow that table, whereas D and trimming were derived from the DNA. The sample includes more than 30,000 clones, 88% of them seen just once. Looked up from germline, CDR1 is SEHNR and CDR2 is FQNEAQ (reference sequence). The CDR3 has 15 residues. J lost 5 bases, V lost 4 bases, and 6 bases had no gene match. This sequence originates from an elderly woman with active or convalescent COVID-19. The rearrangement joins TRBV7-9 to TRBJ2-5; TRBD2 matches 11 bases. Sequencing was done on a sample of peripheral blood. Here the CDR3 reads CASSSNSGGVETQYF. The DNA for the CDR3 is TGTGCCAGCAGCTCTAATAGCGGGGGGGTGGAGACCCAGTACTTC.